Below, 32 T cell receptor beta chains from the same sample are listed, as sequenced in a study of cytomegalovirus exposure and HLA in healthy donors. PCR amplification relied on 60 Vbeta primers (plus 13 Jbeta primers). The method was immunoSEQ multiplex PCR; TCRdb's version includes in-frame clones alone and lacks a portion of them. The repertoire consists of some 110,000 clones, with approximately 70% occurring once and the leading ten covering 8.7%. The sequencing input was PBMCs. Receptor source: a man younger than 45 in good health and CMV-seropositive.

CDR3 nucleotide sequence: TGCGCCAGCAGGGTACAGGGGGCACGGGATACGCAGTATTTT. It yields the protein CASRVQGARDTQYF. The V gene is TRBV5-1, the J gene TRBJ2-3; 9 bases are shared with TRBD1. This CDR3 spans 14 amino acids. J lost 6 bases, V lost 5 bases, and 7 bases had no gene match. The germline CDR1 and CDR2 sequences are SGHRS and YFSETQ.

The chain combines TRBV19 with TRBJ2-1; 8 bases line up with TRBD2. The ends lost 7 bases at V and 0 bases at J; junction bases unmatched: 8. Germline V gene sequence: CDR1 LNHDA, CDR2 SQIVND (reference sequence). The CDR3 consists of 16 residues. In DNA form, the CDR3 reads TGTGCCAGTAAAAAAGGCAGCGGGAGCTCCTACAATGAGCAGTTCTTC. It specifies CASKKGSGSSYNEQFF.

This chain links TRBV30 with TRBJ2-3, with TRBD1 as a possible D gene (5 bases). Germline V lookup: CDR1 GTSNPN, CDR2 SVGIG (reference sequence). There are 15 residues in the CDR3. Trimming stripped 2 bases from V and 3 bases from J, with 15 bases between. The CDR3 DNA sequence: TGTGCCTGGAGTTGGGGCCTCGGAGATACAGATACGCAGTATTTT. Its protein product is CAWSWGLGDTDTQYF.

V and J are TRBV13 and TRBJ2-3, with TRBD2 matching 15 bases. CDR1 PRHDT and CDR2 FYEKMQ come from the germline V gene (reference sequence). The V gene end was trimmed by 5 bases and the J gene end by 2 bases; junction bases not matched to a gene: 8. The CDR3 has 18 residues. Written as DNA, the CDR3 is TGTGCCAGCAGCCCCGGACTAGCGGGAGGGGTGCACACAGATACGCAGTATTTT. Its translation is CASSPGLAGGVHTDTQYF.

The CDR3 nucleotides read TGTGCCAGCAGTTTAACCACAGGGGGCGCGGTTCGTGAGCAGTACGTC. It yields the protein CASSLTTGGAVREQYV. The gene calls are TRBV28 and TRBJ2-7; 9 positions agree with TRBD1. Germline-derived CDR1 and CDR2 are MDHEN and SYDVKM. Trimming cost V 2 bases and J 7 bases; bases outside gene matches: 12. The CDR3 runs to 16 residues.

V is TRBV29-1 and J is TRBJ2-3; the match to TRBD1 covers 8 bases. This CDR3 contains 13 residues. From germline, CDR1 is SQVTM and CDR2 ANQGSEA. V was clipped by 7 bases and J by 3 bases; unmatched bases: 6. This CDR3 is CSGKDRVTDTQYF. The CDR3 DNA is TGCAGCGGAAAGGACAGGGTAACAGATACGCAGTATTTT.

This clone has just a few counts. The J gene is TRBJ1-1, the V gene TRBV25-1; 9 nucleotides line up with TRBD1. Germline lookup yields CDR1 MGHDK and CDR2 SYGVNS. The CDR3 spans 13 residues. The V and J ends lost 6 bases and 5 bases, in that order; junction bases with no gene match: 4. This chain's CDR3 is CASRQGARTEAFF. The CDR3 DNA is TGTGCCAGCAGACAGGGGGCGAGGACTGAAGCTTTCTTT.

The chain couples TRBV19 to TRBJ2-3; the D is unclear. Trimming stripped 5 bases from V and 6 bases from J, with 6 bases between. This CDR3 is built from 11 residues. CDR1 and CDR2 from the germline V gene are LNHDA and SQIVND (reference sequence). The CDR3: CASSRWDTQYF. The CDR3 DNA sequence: TGTGCCAGTAGTCGGTGGGATACGCAGTATTTT.

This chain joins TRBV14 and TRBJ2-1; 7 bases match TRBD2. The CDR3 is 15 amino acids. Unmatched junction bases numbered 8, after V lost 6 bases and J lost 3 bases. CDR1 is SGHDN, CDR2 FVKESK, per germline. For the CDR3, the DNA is TGTGCCAGCAGGTCATTTGGGGGGGGCTACAATGAGCAGTTCTTC. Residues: CASRSFGGGYNEQFF.

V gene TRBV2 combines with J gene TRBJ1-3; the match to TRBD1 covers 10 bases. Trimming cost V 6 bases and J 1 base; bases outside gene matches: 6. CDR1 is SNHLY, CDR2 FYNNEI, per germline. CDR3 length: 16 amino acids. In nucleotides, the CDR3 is TGTGCCAGCAGCGGGGACAGGGGTGTATCTGGAAACACCATATATTTT. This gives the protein CASSGDRGVSGNTIYF.

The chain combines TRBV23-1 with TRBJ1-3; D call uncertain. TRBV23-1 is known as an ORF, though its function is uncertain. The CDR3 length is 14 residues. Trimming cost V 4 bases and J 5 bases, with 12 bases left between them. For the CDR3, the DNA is TGCGCCAGCAGTCGACTTGGGTTCAGAAACACCATATATTTT. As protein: CASSRLGFRNTIYF.

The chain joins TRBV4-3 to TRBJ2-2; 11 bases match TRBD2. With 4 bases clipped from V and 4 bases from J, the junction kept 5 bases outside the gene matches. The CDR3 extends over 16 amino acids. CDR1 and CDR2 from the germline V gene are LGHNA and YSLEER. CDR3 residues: CASSRNSGRATGELFF. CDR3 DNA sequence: TGCGCCAGCAGCCGAAATAGCGGGAGGGCCACCGGGGAGCTGTTTTTT.

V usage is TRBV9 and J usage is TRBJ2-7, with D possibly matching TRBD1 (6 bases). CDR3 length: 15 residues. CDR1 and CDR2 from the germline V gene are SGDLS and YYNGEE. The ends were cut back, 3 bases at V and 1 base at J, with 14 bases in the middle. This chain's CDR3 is CASSATGHPSYEQYF. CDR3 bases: TGTGCCAGCAGCGCAACAGGGCACCCTTCCTACGAGCAGTACTTC.

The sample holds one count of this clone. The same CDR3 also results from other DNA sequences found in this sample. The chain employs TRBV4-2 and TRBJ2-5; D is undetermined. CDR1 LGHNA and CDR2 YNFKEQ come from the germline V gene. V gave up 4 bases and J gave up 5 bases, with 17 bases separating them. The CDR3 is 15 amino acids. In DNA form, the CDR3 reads TGTGCCAGCAGCCGAGAGAGACTTCCTGGGGAGACCCAGTACTTC. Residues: CASSRERLPGETQYF.

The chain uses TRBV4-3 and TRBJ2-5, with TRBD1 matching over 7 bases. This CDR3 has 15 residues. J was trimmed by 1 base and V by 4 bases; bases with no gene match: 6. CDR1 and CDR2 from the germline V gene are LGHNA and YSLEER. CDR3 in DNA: TGCGCCAGCAGCCCGCGGACAGGAGTCCAAGAGACCCAGTACTTC. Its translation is CASSPRTGVQETQYF.

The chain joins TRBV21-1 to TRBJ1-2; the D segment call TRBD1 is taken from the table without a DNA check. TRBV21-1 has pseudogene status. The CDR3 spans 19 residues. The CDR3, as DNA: TGTGCCAGCAGCAAAAAAGGGGGACAGGTTAGCAAGAGGGGCTATGGCTACACCTTC. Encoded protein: CASSKKGGQVSKRGYGYTF.

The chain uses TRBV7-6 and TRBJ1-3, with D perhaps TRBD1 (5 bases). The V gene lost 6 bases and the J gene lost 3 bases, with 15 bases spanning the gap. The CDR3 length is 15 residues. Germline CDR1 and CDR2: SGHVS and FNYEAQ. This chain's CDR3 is CASSFGGGFGNTIYF. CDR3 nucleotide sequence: TGTGCCAGCAGTTTTGGCGGGGGGTTTGGAAACACCATATATTTT.

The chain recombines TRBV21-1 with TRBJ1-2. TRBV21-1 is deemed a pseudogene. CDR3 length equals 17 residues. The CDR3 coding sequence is TGTGCCAGCAGCAAAGAGGCAACGCCGATGGAGAACTATGGCTACACCTTC. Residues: CASSKEATPMENYGYTF.

The CDR3 bases are TGTGCCAGTAGTATAGACGGGACAGGGGGCGATACGCAGTATTTT. Protein product: CASSIDGTGGDTQYF. The V gene is TRBV19, the J gene TRBJ2-3; the match to TRBD1 covers 12 bases. This CDR3 is 15 amino acids long. V lost 0 bases to trimming and J lost 6 bases; unmatched junction nucleotides: 1. Germline CDR1 LNHDA, CDR2 SQIVND (reference sequence).

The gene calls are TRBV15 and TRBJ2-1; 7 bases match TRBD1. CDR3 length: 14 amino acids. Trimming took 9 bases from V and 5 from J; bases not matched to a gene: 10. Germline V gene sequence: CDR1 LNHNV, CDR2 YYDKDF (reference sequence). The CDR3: CATSRRGPNNEQFF. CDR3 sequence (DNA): TGTGCCACTTCTCGTAGGGGGCCTAACAATGAGCAGTTCTTC.

CDR3 sequence reads: CASSIKGVSNQPQHF. The CDR3 DNA reads as TGTGCCAGTAGTATTAAAGGGGTTAGCAATCAGCCCCAGCATTTT. The chain recombines TRBV19 with TRBJ1-5, with a possible D match to TRBD1 (5 bases). Per the germline V gene, CDR1 is LNHDA and CDR2 is SQIVND (reference sequence). The ends were cut back, 3 bases at V and 0 bases at J, with 9 bases in the middle. The CDR3 spans 15 residues.

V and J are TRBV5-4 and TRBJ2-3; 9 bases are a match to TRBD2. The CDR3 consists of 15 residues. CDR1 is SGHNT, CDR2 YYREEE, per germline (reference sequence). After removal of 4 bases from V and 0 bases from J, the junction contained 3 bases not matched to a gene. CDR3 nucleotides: TGTGCCAGCAGCCGCGGGGGGGGCAGCACAGATACGCAGTATTTT. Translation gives CASSRGGGSTDTQYF.

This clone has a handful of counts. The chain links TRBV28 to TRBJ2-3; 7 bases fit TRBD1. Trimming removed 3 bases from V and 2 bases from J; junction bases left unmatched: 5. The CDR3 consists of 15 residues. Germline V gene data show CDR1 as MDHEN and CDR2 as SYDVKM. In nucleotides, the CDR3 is TGTGCCAGCAGTTTCCGACAGGGTCCCACAGATACGCAGTATTTT. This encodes CASSFRQGPTDTQYF.

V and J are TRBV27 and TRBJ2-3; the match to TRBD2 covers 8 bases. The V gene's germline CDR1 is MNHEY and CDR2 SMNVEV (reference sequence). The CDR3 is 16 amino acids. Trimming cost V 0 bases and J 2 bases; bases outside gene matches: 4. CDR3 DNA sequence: TGTGCCAGCAGTTTATCAGGGACTAGATACACAGATACGCAGTATTTT. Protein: CASSLSGTRYTDTQYF.

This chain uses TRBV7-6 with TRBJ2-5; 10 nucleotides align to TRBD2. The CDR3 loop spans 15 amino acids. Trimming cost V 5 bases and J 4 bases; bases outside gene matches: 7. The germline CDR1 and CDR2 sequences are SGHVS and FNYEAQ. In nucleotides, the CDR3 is TGTGCCAGCAGCAATAGGCTAGCGGGGGTAGAGACCCAGTACTTC. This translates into CASSNRLAGVETQYF. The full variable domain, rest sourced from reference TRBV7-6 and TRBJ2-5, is GAGVSQSPRYKVTKRGQDVALRCDPISGHVSLYWYRQALGQGPEFLTYFNYEAQQDKSGLPNDRFSAERPEGSISTLTIQRTEQRDSAMYRCASSNRLAGVETQYFGPGTRLLVL.

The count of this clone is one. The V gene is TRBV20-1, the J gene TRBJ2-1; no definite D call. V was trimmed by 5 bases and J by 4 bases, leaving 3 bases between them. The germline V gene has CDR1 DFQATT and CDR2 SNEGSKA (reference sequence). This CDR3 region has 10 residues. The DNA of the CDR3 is TGCAGTGCTTATTACAATGAGCAGTTCTTC. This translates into CSAYYNEQFF.

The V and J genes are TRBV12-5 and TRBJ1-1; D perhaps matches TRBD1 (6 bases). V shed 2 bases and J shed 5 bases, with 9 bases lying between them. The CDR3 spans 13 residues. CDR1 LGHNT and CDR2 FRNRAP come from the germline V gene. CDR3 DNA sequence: TGTGCTAGTGGTTTGTCAGACAGGACTGAAGCTTTCTTT. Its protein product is CASGLSDRTEAFF.

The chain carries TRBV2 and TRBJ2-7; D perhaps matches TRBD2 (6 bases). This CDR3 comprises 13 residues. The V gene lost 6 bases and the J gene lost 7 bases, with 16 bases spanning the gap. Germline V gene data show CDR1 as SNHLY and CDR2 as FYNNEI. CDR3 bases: TGTGCCAGCAGGGGACTCCCTGGGGGTGAGCAGTACGTC. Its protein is CASRGLPGGEQYV.

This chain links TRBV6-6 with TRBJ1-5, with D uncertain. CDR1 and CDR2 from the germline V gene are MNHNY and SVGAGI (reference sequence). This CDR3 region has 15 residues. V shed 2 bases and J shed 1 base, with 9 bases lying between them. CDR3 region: CASSYTGDSNQPQHF. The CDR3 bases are TGTGCCAGCAGTTACACCGGAGACAGCAATCAGCCCCAGCATTTT.

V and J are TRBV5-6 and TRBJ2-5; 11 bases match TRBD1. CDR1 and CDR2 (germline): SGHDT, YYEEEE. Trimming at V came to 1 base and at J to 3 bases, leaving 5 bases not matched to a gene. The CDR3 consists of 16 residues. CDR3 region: CASSLLGTGGEETQYF. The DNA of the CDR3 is TGTGCCAGCAGCTTGCTCGGGACAGGGGGAGAAGAGACCCAGTACTTC.

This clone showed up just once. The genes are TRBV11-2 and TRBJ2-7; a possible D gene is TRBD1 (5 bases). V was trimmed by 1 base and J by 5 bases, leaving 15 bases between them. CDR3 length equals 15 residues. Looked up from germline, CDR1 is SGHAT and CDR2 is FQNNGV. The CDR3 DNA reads TGTGCCAGCAGCTTAGGGCAGGGTGGTCGCGACGAGCAGTACGTC. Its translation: CASSLGQGGRDEQYV.

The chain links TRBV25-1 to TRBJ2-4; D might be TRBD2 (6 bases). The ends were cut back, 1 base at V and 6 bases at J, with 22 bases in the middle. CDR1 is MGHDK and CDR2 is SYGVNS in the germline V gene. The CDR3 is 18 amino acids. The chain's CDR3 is CASSELPSVLGMGNIQYF. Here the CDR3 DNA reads TGTGCCAGCAGTGAATTGCCTAGCGTGCTAGGAATGGGAAACATTCAGTACTTC.